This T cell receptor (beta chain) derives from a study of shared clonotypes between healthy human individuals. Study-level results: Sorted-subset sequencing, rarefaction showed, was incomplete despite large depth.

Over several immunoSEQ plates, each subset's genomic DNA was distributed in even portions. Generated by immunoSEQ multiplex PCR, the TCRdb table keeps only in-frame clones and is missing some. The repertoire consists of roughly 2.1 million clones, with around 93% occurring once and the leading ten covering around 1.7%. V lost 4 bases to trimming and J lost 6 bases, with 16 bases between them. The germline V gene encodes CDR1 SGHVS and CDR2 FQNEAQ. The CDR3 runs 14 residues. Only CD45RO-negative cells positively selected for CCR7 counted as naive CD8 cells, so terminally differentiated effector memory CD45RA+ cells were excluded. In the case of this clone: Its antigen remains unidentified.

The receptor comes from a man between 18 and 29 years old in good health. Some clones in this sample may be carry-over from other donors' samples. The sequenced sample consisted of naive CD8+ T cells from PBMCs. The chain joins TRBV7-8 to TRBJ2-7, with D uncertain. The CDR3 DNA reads TGTGCCAGCAGCTCTCCTAGAAGAACGGTCGAGCAGTACTTC. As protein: CASSSPRRTVEQYF.